This T cell receptor beta chain originates from a study of CD8 T cells in ankylosing spondylitis (dated by TCRdb to about 2017). Broadly, across the study: T cell receptor beta repertoires were profiled in healthy donors and ankylosing spondylitis patients so that disease-linked TCR variants could be found. Peripheral blood was sampled, and synovial fluid was additionally collected from ankylosing spondylitis patients. The full study cohort was made up of 25 ankylosing spondylitis patients and 108 healthy donors.

The trim is 0 bases for V and 2 bases for J, with a gap of 11 bases between the germline ends. Reading from cysteine to phenylalanine, the CDR3 counts 15 amino acids. Here the CDR3 DNA is all that survives: 45 bases in frame from base 1. Looking up the germline V gene (reference sequence) yields CDR1 SGHKS and CDR2 YYEKEE. Broader findings and caveats from the paper: Some TCR beta motif variants had previously been reported in synovial fluid and blood of reactive arthritis patients, which suggested common disease-initiation mechanisms. Blood from ankylosing spondylitis patients appeared to be characterized by a TCR beta motif composed of under ten highly homologous amino acid variants. The disease-linked clones were reported as significantly enriched in matched synovial fluid samples from ankylosing spondylitis patients. A CD8+ phenotype was shown by the disease-linked clones, which were found at relatively low frequencies in peripheral blood.

Sequencing relied on an Illumina HiSeq 2500. TCR beta libraries were prepared by quantitative 5'-RACE with molecular barcodes. The paper's processing steps were these. To identify disease-linked TCR variants, a new computational method was used, one built on a probabilistic model of VDJ rearrangement. In-frame beta chains were kept once TCRdb had trimmed the public reads at Q25 with fastp and called clones with MiXCR. Each entry merges the rows of one CDR3 protein and shows their most common DNA and genes. TCRdb, not the original authors, processed these V and J calls. The table for this sample lists 250,000 to 350,000 distinct CDR3 sequences; around 7.6% of them were counted only once. Approximately 14% of the sample goes to the ten largest clones. A word on this clonotype: Its binding antigen is unknown. Base-call qualities are not available, and no considerably larger clone is one nucleotide away.

This receptor was identified in a male donor with ankylosing spondylitis. The source material was blood, either unsorted or a sorted T cell fraction (not recorded which). The V gene is TRBV5-5 and the J gene is TRBJ1-2, with TRBD1 as a weak D call on 5 bases. The nucleotide sequence reads as follows: TGTGCCAGCAGCTTGGGGCGGGGCAGAAACTATGGCTACACCTTC. It is translated as CASSLGRGRNYGYTF.